Listed below are T cell receptor beta chains from one sample, sequenced in a study of blood T cell repertoires in COVID-19. Some clones are missing from TCRdb's copy, which holds only in-frame ones; the method was immunoSEQ multiplex PCR. The data contain around 190,000 clones, 84% of them singletons. Material: peripheral blood. These TCRs come from a human donor in a cohort sampled during active COVID-19. The CDR3 runs from the conserved cysteine through the conserved F or W. A D gene is named only where the DNA matches it firmly. Only some rows state a clone size, as once, few, many or a class for expanded clones.

clone_size	d_call	v_call	j_call	cdr3_aa	cdr3_nt
NA	NA	TRBV6-4	TRBJ2-7	CASSDEAGPGYEQYF	TGTGCCAGCAGTGACGAGGCAGGGCCAGGGTACGAGCAGTACTTC
NA	NA	TRBV28	TRBJ2-7	CASSLRGNEQYF	TGTGCCAGCAGTTTACGGGGTAACGAGCAGTACTTC
NA	TRBD2	TRBV4-2	TRBJ2-3	CASSQTSGRADTQYF	TGTGCCAGCAGCCAGACTAGCGGGAGGGCAGATACGCAGTATTTT
NA	TRBD1	TRBV5-4	TRBJ1-2	CASGSRTGQGHYGYTF	TGTGCCAGCGGCTCCAGGACGGGACAGGGCCACTATGGCTACACCTTC
NA	TRBD2	TRBV7-9	TRBJ2-5	CASSFGLANQETQYF	TGTGCCAGCAGCTTCGGACTAGCAAACCAAGAGACCCAGTACTTC
NA	TRBD1	TRBV10-2	TRBJ1-2	CASSEGQGYGGGYTF	TGCGCCAGCAGTGAAGGACAGGGCTACGGAGGTGGCTACACCTTC
once	NA	TRBV4-1	TRBJ2-6	CASSQDESLDSGANVLTF	TGCGCCAGCAGCCAAGATGAGAGCCTCGACTCTGGGGCCAACGTCCTGACTTTC
NA	NA	TRBV4-1	TRBJ1-1	CASSLGGNTEAFF	TGCGCCAGCAGCCTAGGGGGGAACACTGAAGCTTTCTTT
many	NA	TRBV28	TRBJ2-3	CASSNSLSSTDTQYF	TGTGCCAGCAGTAACAGCTTAAGTAGCACAGATACGCAGTATTTT
once	NA	TRBV7-2	TRBJ1-4	CASSLNPRGLSGEKLFF	TGTGCCAGCAGCTTAAATCCCCGGGGTCTCAGCGGTGAAAAACTGTTTTTT
NA	NA	TRBV7-9	TRBJ2-1	CASSPTGGRAGADEQFF	TGTGCCAGCAGCCCTACAGGGGGCAGAGCGGGAGCGGATGAGCAGTTCTTC
NA	NA	TRBV5-8	TRBJ1-5	CASSLGSRVGNQPQHF	TGTGCCAGCAGCTTGGGATCCAGGGTTGGAAATCAGCCCCAGCATTTT